These 25 T cell receptor beta chains were sequenced from one sample in a study of CD8 T cells in ankylosing spondylitis. TCRdb re-derived calls from the 5' RACE reads in MiXCR, one entry per CDR3 protein. The profile covers hundreds of thousands of distinct CDR3 sequences, with approximately 22% appearing a single time and roughly 14% taken by the ten largest. The sequenced material came from blood, either unsorted or a sorted T cell fraction (not recorded which). The receptors originated from a male donor with ankylosing spondylitis or in good health (not recorded which).

V is TRBV2 and J is TRBJ2-4; 7 bases are a match to TRBD1. The CDR3 runs to 16 residues. Germline lookup yields CDR1 SNHLY and CDR2 FYNNEI. V trimming: 1 base; J trimming: 11 bases; junction bases outside the gene matches: 14. Here the CDR3 DNA reads TGTGCCAGCAGTGAAGGGTCAGGGGGAACTATGGCTTTTCAGTACTTC. This sequence encodes CASSEGSGGTMAFQYF.

The CDR3 loop reads CASSQPGPLPGELFF. In DNA, the CDR3 is TGCGCCAGCAGCCAACCGGGACCCCTTCCCGGGGAGCTGTTTTTT. The chain carries TRBV5-1 and TRBJ2-2, with D possibly being TRBD1 or TRBD2 (5 bases each). The V end lost 4 bases, the J end lost 6 bases, and 16 bases lay between the germline ends. The CDR3 runs to 15 residues. Per the germline V gene, CDR1 is SGHRS and CDR2 is YFSETQ.

The rearrangement links TRBV12-3 or TRBV12-4 to TRBJ2-1; 10 bases align to TRBD2. The CDR3 is 14 amino acids. V trimming: 4 bases; J trimming: 7 bases; junction bases outside the gene matches: 4. CDR3 in amino acids: CASSWSGGDNEQFF. The CDR3 bases are TGTGCCAGCAGTTGGAGCGGGGGGGATAATGAGCAGTTCTTC.

This clonotype was observed a few times. The chain carries TRBV7-8 and TRBJ1-5; no reliable D call. CDR3 size: 13 residues. The V end was cut by 4 bases, the J end by 4 bases, with 8 bases between. The germline V gene encodes CDR1 SGHVS and CDR2 FQNEAQ. CDR3 sequence (DNA): TGTGCCAGCAGCTCCGACCGAAATCAGCCCCAGCATTTT. Translated, it gives CASSSDRNQPQHF.

The genes are TRBV19 and TRBJ1-1; 9 bases match TRBD1. The germline CDR1 and CDR2 sequences are LNHDA and SQIVND (reference sequence). V dropped 5 bases and J dropped 3; count of bases not matched to a gene: 10. CDR3 length equals 16 residues. CDR3 sequence: CASSALTGQGDTEAFF. The CDR3, as DNA: TGTGCCAGTAGTGCCTTAACGGGACAGGGAGACACTGAAGCTTTCTTT.

This clonotype was counted between two and nine times. The rearrangement uses TRBV12-3 or TRBV12-4 and TRBJ2-7, with 9 nucleotides matching TRBD1. The junction had 4 bases not matched to a gene; V was cut back by 6 bases and J by 4 bases. The CDR3 is 13 amino acids. CDR3: CASRSGQGYEQYF. The CDR3 region has the DNA TGTGCCAGCAGGTCGGGACAGGGATACGAGCAGTACTTC.

The J gene is TRBJ2-7, the V gene TRBV12-3 or TRBV12-4; D ambiguous. The CDR3 is 12 amino acids. V dropped 2 bases and J dropped 7 bases, with 9 bases sitting between them. CDR3 bases: TGTGCCAGCAGTTTATCCCTCCGGGAGCAGTACTTC. It yields the protein CASSLSLREQYF.

The chain couples TRBV15 to TRBJ2-2, with D maybe TRBD1 (5 bases). Trimming took 7 bases from V and 1 from J, leaving 10 bases between them. This CDR3 is 14 amino acids long. Germline CDR1 is LNHNV and CDR2 is YYDKDF (reference sequence). CDR3 DNA: TGTGCCACCAATGAGGACAAGAACACCGGGGAGCTGTTTTTT. The encoded protein is CATNEDKNTGELFF.

CDR3 sequence (DNA): TGCGCCAGCAGCCAAGGACAGGAGGGGGGAGAGACCCAGTACTTC. This translates into CASSQGQEGGETQYF. The V call is TRBV4-1, the J call TRBJ2-5; D tentatively reads TRBD1 or TRBD2 (6 bases each). This CDR3 has 15 amino acids. Germline V CDR1 and CDR2: MGHRA, YSYEKL. Trimming pared 1 base from V and 4 bases from J, leaving 13 bases between.

The chain carries TRBV7-9 and TRBJ2-7, with D possibly being TRBD1 (5 bases). Trimming cost V 5 bases and J 7 bases, with 12 bases left between them. This CDR3 spans 12 amino acids. Looked up from germline, CDR1 is SEHNR and CDR2 is FQNEAQ (reference sequence). CDR3 in DNA: TGTGCCAGCAGCCCCGACAACAGGGAGCAGTACTTC. Its translation is CASSPDNREQYF.

This clonotype was seen a few times. V is TRBV2 and J is TRBJ2-7, with a weak D call TRBD2 (5 bases). Germline values: CDR1 SNHLY, CDR2 FYNNEI. The CDR3 loop spans 13 amino acids. Trimming stripped 8 bases from V and 2 bases from J, with 13 bases between. The CDR3 sequence is CASARTGTYEQYF. The CDR3 DNA follows: TGTGCCAGCGCGAGGACTGGAACCTACGAGCAGTACTTC.

V gene TRBV30 combines with J gene TRBJ2-1; TRBD1 or TRBD2 may be the D gene (5 bases each). CDR1 and CDR2 from the germline V gene are GTSNPN and SVGIG (reference sequence). V shed 8 bases and J shed 4 bases, with 12 bases lying between them. The CDR3 is made up of 12 amino acids. The CDR3 coding sequence is TGTGCCCTAATTGGGGGTTACAATGAGCAGTTCTTC. This sequence encodes CALIGGYNEQFF.

This sequence joins TRBV12-3 or TRBV12-4 and TRBJ2-7, with TRBD1 as a possible D gene (5 bases). The CDR3 has 14 amino acids. Trimming removed 1 base from V and 5 bases from J, with 12 bases in between. CDR3 loop: CASSLVGVLNEQYF. CDR3 nucleotides: TGTGCCAGCAGTTTAGTAGGGGTCCTCAACGAGCAGTACTTC.

This clonotype was seen only a few times. The chain has TRBV12-3 or TRBV12-4 and TRBJ2-1, with 10 positions matching TRBD1. The CDR3 totals 16 residues. J was trimmed by 6 bases and V by 6 bases; bases with no gene match: 11. This chain's CDR3 is CASSHSPGQGSNEQFF. The CDR3 DNA follows: TGTGCCAGCAGCCACTCTCCGGGACAGGGGAGCAATGAGCAGTTCTTC.

This clonotype was seen more than once but under ten times. The chain is built from TRBV13 and TRBJ2-1, with 10 bases aligning to TRBD2. The germline CDR1 and CDR2 sequences are PRHDT and FYEKMQ (reference sequence). The CDR3 sequence is 16 residues long. Unmatched junction bases numbered 4, after V lost 0 bases and J lost 5 bases. CDR3 loop: CASSLGLAGGDNEQFF. The CDR3 DNA reads TGTGCCAGCAGCTTAGGGTTAGCGGGGGGCGACAATGAGCAGTTCTTC.

V and J are TRBV4-2 and TRBJ2-7; 8 positions agree with TRBD1. The V gene's germline CDR1 is LGHNA and CDR2 YNFKEQ. This CDR3 has 23 amino acids. After removal of 0 bases from V and 0 bases from J, the junction contained 25 bases not matched to a gene. The CDR3 DNA sequence: TGTGCCAGCAGCCAAGAAGGCACCCCCGGACAGGGCCATCTAGCAGACCCCTCCTACGAGCAGTACTTC. This codes for CASSQEGTPGQGHLADPSYEQYF.

Only a few counts were recorded for this clonotype. The chain links TRBV5-1 to TRBJ2-7, with D perhaps being TRBD1 or TRBD2 (5 bases each). The CDR3 is 13 amino acids. V shed 5 bases and J shed 6 bases, with 15 bases lying between them. Germline V gene lookup returns CDR1 SGHRS and CDR2 YFSETQ. The CDR3 reads CASSPGWGFEQYF. The CDR3, as DNA: TGCGCCAGCAGTCCTGGATGGGGGTTCGAGCAGTACTTC.

A few counts support this clonotype. The chain employs TRBV4-1 and TRBJ2-1; no clear D. V was trimmed by 1 base and J by 5 bases, leaving 12 bases between them. This CDR3 has 15 amino acids. Germline V gene lookup returns CDR1 MGHRA and CDR2 YSYEKL. The CDR3 bases are TGCGCCAGCAGCCAAGTCTCGGTGGGCGACAATGAGCAGTTCTTC. Its protein is CASSQVSVGDNEQFF.

This chain joins TRBV4-1 and TRBJ2-5; D is possibly TRBD2 (6 bases). V was trimmed by 0 bases and J by 2 bases, leaving 16 bases between them. CDR1 is MGHRA and CDR2 is YSYEKL in the germline V gene. CDR3 length equals 17 residues. CDR3 sequence reads: CASSQESAGGPQETQYF. Here the CDR3 DNA reads TGCGCCAGCAGCCAAGAATCGGCCGGGGGACCTCAAGAGACCCAGTACTTC.

This chain uses TRBV27 with TRBJ2-6; the match to TRBD1 covers 7 bases. CDR1 and CDR2 from the germline V gene are MNHEY and SMNVEV (reference sequence). This CDR3 comprises 17 residues. The ends lost 4 bases at V and 0 bases at J; junction bases unmatched: 6. For the CDR3, the DNA is TGTGCCAGCAGTTCCGGGACAGATAGCTCTGGGGCCAACGTCCTGACTTTC. Translation: CASSSGTDSSGANVLTF.

This clonotype has a handful of counts. This chain joins TRBV29-1 and TRBJ2-7, with 8 bases lining up with TRBD1. Germline V gene lookup returns CDR1 SQVTM and CDR2 ANQGSEA. The junction had 5 bases not matched to a gene; V was cut back by 5 bases and J by 2 bases. This CDR3 contains 13 residues. The CDR3 sequence is CSVRTGQTYEQYF. CDR3 in DNA: TGCAGCGTTCGGACAGGGCAAACCTACGAGCAGTACTTC.

In its sample, this clonotype was seen a few times. V and J are TRBV12-3 or TRBV12-4 and TRBJ2-5; D gene ambiguous. CDR3 length equals 14 residues. Trimming left V 5 bases short and J 5 bases short, with 15 bases between. CDR3 in DNA: TGTGCCAGCAGTCCAGAGAGGAGCGCGGAGACCCAGTACTTC. This translates into CASSPERSAETQYF.

This clonotype was detected a few times. The V and J genes are TRBV4-2 and TRBJ1-4; no clear D. The CDR3 has 14 residues. V was trimmed by 1 base and J by 2 bases, leaving 5 bases between them. CDR1 is LGHNA and CDR2 is YNFKEQ in the germline V gene. The DNA of the CDR3 is TGTGCCAGCAGCCAAGTATTCACTAATGAAAAACTGTTTTTT. This gives the protein CASSQVFTNEKLFF.

This clonotype showed up just a few times. This rearrangement joins TRBV7-9 to TRBJ2-1; 10 bases line up with TRBD1. This CDR3 region has 13 residues. Trimming removed 5 bases from V and 9 bases from J; junction bases left unmatched: 4. Germline V gene lookup returns CDR1 SEHNR and CDR2 FQNEAQ (reference sequence). The CDR3 here is CASSPGTGVEQFF. DNA for the CDR3: TGTGCCAGCAGCCCGGGGACAGGGGTTGAGCAGTTCTTC.

The chain uses TRBV4-1 and TRBJ2-7; perhaps TRBD2 as D (5 bases). The CDR3 sequence is 15 residues long. The V gene's germline CDR1 is MGHRA and CDR2 YSYEKL. The V end lost 0 bases, the J end lost 4 bases, and 13 bases lay between the germline ends. DNA of the CDR3: TGCGCCAGCAGCCAAGATGGTCCGGGAAGGTACGAGCAGTACTTC. This translates into CASSQDGPGRYEQYF.